This T cell receptor (beta chain) was documented in a study of long-term antiretroviral therapy in people with HIV. Worth noting for this clone: Its antigen is not known.

V lost 2 bases and J lost 1, with 12 bases in between. This CDR3 spans 15 amino acids. Germline assignment: CDR1 SGHDT and CDR2 YYEEEE. Assay version v3.0 of immunoSEQ was used, and it was run at survey level. Each sample aimed for roughly 35,000-50,000 sequenced T-cell genomes. The protocol was immunoSEQ multiplex PCR, while the TCRdb copy is restricted to in-frame clones and leaves out a portion. The sample consists of approximately 47,000 clones, 84% of them appearing once. General observations from the study: Repertoires in HIV (unlike those of controls) had narrower CDR3 length ranges.

The sample in question was unsorted PBMCs, obtained 0.8 years after starting antiretroviral therapy. This TCR was recovered from a woman aged 18-35 years with HIV. V gene TRBV5-6 combines with J gene TRBJ1-1, with a possible D match to TRBD1 (5 bases). CDR3 bases: TGTGCCAGCAGCTTTGGGACCGGTCGGAACACTGAAGCTTTCTTT. Its translation: CASSFGTGRNTEAFF.